This T cell receptor (beta chain) was identified in a study of metastatic and nonmetastatic thyroid tumors. Thyroid surgery was performed in patients who had received no treatment beforehand. Per the study methods: Building a distant-metastasis classifier for papillary thyroid cancer drew on CDR3 differences across clinicopathological groups. TCRdb re-called clones from the PCR reads using MiXCR. TCRdb, not the original authors, processed these V and J calls. Altogether some 45,000 clones are present, 16% being singletons, with the ten largest covering approximately 20%. This clone was seen ten or more times. Trimming removed 3 bases from V and 4 bases from J, with 13 bases in between. Germline V gene sequence: CDR1 MNHEY, CDR2 SMNVEV (reference sequence). This CDR3 region has 16 residues.

The specimen was blood. The chain is built from TRBV27 and TRBJ1-6; D is unclear. The clonotype comes from a female donor with papillary thyroid cancer or a benign thyroid nodule (not recorded which). Some clones in this sample may be carry-over from other donors' samples. CDR3 in amino acids: CASSFTRGYYNSPLHF. The CDR3 DNA reads as TGTGCCAGCAGTTTCACTCGGGGATATTATAATTCACCCCTCCACTTT.